This T cell receptor beta chain was recovered during a study of blood T cells in healthy people across ages (dated by TCRdb to 2013 to 2016). Describing the broader study: In model experiments, template switching captured about one uniquely barcoded TCR beta cDNA molecule for every two T cells. Using the same blood draw, the study looked at two additional independent replicas of 1 million unique cDNA reads for two donors, one aged 18 to 29 and the other aged 80 or older. Four age groups were formed from the donors: young (average 16 years), middle-aged (approximately 40), aged (around 62) and long-lived (roughly 88). To avoid experimental bias, donors of different ages were spread randomly across the sequencing lanes. The study measured age-related changes in TCR beta repertoire diversity using deep sequencing normalized with unique cDNA molecular identifiers.

About this clonotype itself: The antigen it binds to is not known. There are no base qualities to consult, and no much larger clone falls within one base.

Preparation of the library involved 5' RACE. The listed sequencing device is Illumina HiSeq 2500. A second PCR of roughly 7 to 12 cycles was run with a J-beta primer mix and a sample-barcoded 5' primer. A template-switch 5' adaptor carrying 12 random nucleotides introduced a unique molecular identifier onto each TCR beta cDNA molecule. Each sample yielded at least 2.5 million CDR3-containing paired-end reads. First-strand cDNA was synthesized from all RNA with the Mint cDNA synthesis kit, primed by a TRBC-specific oligonucleotide. After uracil-DNA glycosylase treatment, a first 18-cycle PCR used universal primers M1SS and BC2_uni_R on all cDNA. In the paper's pipeline: Normalization of each sample was performed by random selection of 1 million high-quality reads, each carrying a distinct molecular identifier. Instead of being binned into consensus sequences, reads with shared molecular identifiers were discarded. CDR3 identification, clonotype clustering and error correction used MiTCR with a Q25 quality threshold and the strictest error-elimination algorithm. Lower-bound total TCR beta diversity was estimated with a nonparametric unseen species model using Euler transformation. TCRdb trimmed the raw reads at Q25, called clones with MiXCR and kept productive beta chains. Merged by CDR3 protein, the rows form single entries marked with the most common genes and DNA. The V and J calls and clone size come from TCRdb's table, not from the authors' own analysis. A total of about a million distinct CDR3 sequences appear in this sample, roughly half of them only once. 20% to 25% of the sample rests with the top ten.

The V end gives up 1 base and the J end 2 bases, leaving 11 bases in the junction not matched to a gene. The germline V gene yields KGHSH for CDR1 and LQKENI for CDR2. CDR3 length: 17 amino acids, cysteine to phenylalanine. The only DNA kept is the CDR3, 51 bases in frame from the first base. Overall results and qualifications from the work: As age increased, observed TCR beta diversity per million T cells dropped in a roughly linear way, and a significant reduction was already evident by age about 40. Bulk unsorted PBMC profiling prevented conclusive comparison of naive and antigen-experienced compartments. There was a strong correlation between observed TCR beta diversity and the percentage of naive T cells measured by flow cytometry. Donor CMV infection status was unknown, potentially confounding age-related changes in expanded clonotypes. Compared with the aged group, the long-lived group had more naive CD4+ T cells, fewer expanded clones and increased TCR diversity, a pattern suggesting age selection. Estimates of total diversity based on one million sequenced T cells were considered lower bounds and underestimates.

Donors were under 40 systemically healthy Caucasian individuals from Russia aged roughly 6 to 100 years. Each donor gave roughly 9 milliliters of peripheral blood, drawn into EDTA-treated Vacutainer tubes. Ficoll-Paque density-gradient centrifugation was used to isolate PBMCs, with at least 6 million per sample. Trizol reagent was used to extract total RNA from PBMCs, with at least 5.5 micrograms per sample. For every donor, an aliquot of PBMCs went through flow cytometry to measure the percentages of naive CD45RAhigh/CD27high T cells. The TCR originated in a woman aged 60-75 years in good health. The rearrangement joined TRBV18 to TRBJ2-7; 7 bases in between match TRBD1. Sequencing was done on a sample of blood. The nucleotides are TGTGCCAGCTCACCACTAGGTCCAGGGCAGGGGGCCTACGAGCAGTACTTC. The encoded protein is CASSPLGPGQGAYEQYF.